The clone carrying this T cell receptor beta chain came up once. The record originates from a study of blood T cell repertoires in COVID-19. Clones were sequenced by immunoSEQ multiplex PCR, and TCRdb holds only the in-frame ones, with some missing. The sample holds 85,000 to 100,000 clones, around 82% seen once. Germline V gene sequence: CDR1 SGHNT, CDR2 YYREEE (reference sequence). Germline trimming cut 5 bases from V and 5 bases from J; bases unmatched to any gene: 9. The CDR3 loop spans 15 amino acids. This TCR was recovered from a man over 45 who had recovered from COVID-19. The chain couples TRBV5-4 to TRBJ2-7; 11 nucleotides align to TRBD2. What was sequenced was peripheral blood. CDR3 coding DNA: TGTGCCAGCAGGCTGCTAGCGGGAGGTATCCACGAGCAGTACTTC. Protein product: CASRLLAGGIHEQYF.